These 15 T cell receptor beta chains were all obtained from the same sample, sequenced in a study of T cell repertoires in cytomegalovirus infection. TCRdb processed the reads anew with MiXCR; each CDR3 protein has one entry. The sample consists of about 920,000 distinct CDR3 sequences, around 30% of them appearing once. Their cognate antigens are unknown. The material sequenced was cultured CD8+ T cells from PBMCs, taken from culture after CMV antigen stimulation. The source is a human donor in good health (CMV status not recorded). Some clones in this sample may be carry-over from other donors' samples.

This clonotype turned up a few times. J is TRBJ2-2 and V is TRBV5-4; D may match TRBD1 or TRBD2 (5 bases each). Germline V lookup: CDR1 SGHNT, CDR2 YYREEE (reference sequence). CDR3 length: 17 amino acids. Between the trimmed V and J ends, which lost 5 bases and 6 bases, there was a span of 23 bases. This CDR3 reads CASSSFGHRRGAGELFF. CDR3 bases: TGTGCCAGCAGTTCCTTTGGACACCGCCGGGGAGCCGGGGAGCTGTTTTTT. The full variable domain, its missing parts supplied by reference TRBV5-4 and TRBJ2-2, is ETGVTQSPTHLIKTRGQQVTLRCSSQSGHNTVSWYQQALGQGPQFIFQYYREEENGRGNFPPRFSGLQFPNYSSELNVNALELDDSALYLCASSSFGHRRGAGELFFGEGSRLTVL.

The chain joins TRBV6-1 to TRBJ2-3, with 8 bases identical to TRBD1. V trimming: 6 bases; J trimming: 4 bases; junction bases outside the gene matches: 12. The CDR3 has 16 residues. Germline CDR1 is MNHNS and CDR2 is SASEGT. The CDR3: CASRRTSGGSSDTQYF. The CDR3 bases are TGTGCCAGCAGACGGACTTCAGGGGGCTCATCAGATACGCAGTATTTT.

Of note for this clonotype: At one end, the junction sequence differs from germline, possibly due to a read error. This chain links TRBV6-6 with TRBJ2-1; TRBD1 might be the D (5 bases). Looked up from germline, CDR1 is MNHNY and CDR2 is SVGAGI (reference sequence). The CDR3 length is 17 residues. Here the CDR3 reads CASSYSRGARSYDEQFF. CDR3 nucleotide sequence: TGTGCCAGCAGTTACTCAAGGGGCGCCCGCTCCTACGATGAGCAGTTCTTC.

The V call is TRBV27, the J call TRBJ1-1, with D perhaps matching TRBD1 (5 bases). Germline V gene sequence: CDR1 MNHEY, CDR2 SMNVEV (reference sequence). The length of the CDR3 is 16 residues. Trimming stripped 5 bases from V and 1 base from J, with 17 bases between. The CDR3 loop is CASSLHLQGPNTEAFF. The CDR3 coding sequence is TGTGCCAGCAGTCTTCACCTTCAGGGACCGAACACTGAAGCTTTCTTT.

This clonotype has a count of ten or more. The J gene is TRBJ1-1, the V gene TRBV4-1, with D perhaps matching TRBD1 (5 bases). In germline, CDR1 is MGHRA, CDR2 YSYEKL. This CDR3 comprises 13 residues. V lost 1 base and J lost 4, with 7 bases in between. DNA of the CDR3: TGCGCCAGCAGCCAAGGGGGGACCACTGAAGCTTTCTTT. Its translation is CASSQGGTTEAFF.

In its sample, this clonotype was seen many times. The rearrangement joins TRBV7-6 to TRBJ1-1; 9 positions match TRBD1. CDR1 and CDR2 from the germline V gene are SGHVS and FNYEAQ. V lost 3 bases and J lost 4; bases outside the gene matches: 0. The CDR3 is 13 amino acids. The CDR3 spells CASSLTGGTEAFF. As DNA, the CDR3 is TGTGCCAGCAGCTTGACAGGGGGCACTGAAGCTTTCTTT.

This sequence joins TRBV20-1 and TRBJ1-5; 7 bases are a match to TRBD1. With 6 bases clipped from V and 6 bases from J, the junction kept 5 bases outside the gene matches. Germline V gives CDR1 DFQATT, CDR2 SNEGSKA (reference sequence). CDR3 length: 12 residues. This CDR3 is CSAKTGSQPQHF. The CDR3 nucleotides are TGCAGTGCCAAGACAGGGTCTCAGCCCCAGCATTTT.

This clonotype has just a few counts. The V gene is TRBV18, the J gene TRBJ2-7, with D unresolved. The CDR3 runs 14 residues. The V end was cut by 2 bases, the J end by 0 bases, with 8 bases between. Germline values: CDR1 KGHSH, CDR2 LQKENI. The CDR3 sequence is CASSPFPVSYEQYF. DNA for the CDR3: TGTGCCAGCTCACCATTCCCCGTCTCCTACGAGCAGTACTTC.

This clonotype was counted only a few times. The DNA of the CDR3 is TGTGCCAGCAGTTTAACGCTCGGGACACCGACCTACGAGCAGTACTTC. This codes for CASSLTLGTPTYEQYF. The rearrangement joins TRBV12-3 or TRBV12-4 to TRBJ2-7; a possible D gene is TRBD1 (6 bases). The ends were cut back, 2 bases at V and 2 bases at J, with 16 bases in the middle. The length of the CDR3 is 16 residues.

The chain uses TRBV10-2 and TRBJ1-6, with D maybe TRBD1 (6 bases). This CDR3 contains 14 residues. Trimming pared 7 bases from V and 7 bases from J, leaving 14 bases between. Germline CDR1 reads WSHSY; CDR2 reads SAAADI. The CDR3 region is CASMSQGHNSPLHF. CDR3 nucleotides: TGCGCCAGCATGTCACAGGGACACAATTCACCCCTCCACTTT.

The DNA for the CDR3 is TGTGCCAGCACCCCGTACAGAATTAACTATGGCTACACCTTC. Translated: CASTPYRINYGYTF. V usage is TRBV28 and J usage is TRBJ1-2; D unresolved. This CDR3 has 14 residues. CDR1 and CDR2 from the germline V gene are MDHEN and SYDVKM. V shed 7 bases and J shed 1 base, with 13 bases lying between them.

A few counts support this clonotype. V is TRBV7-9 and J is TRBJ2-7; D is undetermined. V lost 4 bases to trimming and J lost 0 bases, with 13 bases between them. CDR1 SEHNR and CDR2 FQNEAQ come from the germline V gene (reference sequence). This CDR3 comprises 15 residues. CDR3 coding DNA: TGTGCCAGCAGCTCCTTGGACGGTAGCTCCTACGAGCAGTACTTC. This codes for CASSSLDGSSYEQYF.

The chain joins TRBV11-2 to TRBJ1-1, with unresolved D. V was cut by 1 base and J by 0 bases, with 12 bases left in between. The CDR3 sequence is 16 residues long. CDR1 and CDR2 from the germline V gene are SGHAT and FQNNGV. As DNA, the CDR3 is TGTGCCAGCAGCTTAGGAGAGGGTTGGATGAACACTGAAGCTTTCTTT. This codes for CASSLGEGWMNTEAFF.

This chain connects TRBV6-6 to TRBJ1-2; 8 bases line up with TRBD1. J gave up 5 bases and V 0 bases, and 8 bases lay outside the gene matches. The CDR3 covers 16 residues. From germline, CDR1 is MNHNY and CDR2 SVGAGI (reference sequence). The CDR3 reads CASSYSGGTGGYGYTF. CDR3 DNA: TGTGCCAGCAGTTACTCAGGCGGCACAGGGGGTTATGGCTACACCTTC.

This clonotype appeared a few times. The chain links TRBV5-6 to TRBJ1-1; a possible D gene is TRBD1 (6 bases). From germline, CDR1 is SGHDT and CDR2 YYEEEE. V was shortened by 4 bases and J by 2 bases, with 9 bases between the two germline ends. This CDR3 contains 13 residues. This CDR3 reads CASSTGINTEAFF. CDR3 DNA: TGTGCCAGCAGCACAGGGATTAACACTGAAGCTTTCTTT.